The next 27 T cell receptor beta chains were all read from a single sample in a study of blood T cell repertoires in COVID-19. Clones were read by immunoSEQ multiplex PCR, and TCRdb kept only the in-frame ones, dropping some. The sample consists of 140,000 or so clones, under 85% of them appearing once. The sequenced sample consisted of PBMCs or T cells enriched from blood (not recorded which). The receptors were sampled from a woman between 18 and 29 years old who had been exposed to COVID-19.

The gene calls are TRBV7-9 and TRBJ1-2; D perhaps matches TRBD1 (5 bases). Germline V gene sequence: CDR1 SEHNR, CDR2 FQNEAQ (reference sequence). CDR3 length: 15 residues. V gave up 1 base and J gave up 0 bases, with 9 bases separating them. The CDR3 nucleotides are TGTGCCAGCAGCTTAGATAGGGGCACTAACTATGGCTACACCTTC. As protein: CASSLDRGTNYGYTF.

The gene calls are TRBV10-3 and TRBJ2-7, with D perhaps matching TRBD1 (6 bases). Trimming shortened V by 4 bases and J by 3 bases, and 10 bases separated the two germline ends. This CDR3 is built from 13 residues. The germline V gene has CDR1 ENHRY and CDR2 SYGVKD. The CDR3 region has the DNA TGTGCCATCAGTGGGGACAATGGCTACGAGCAGTACTTC. It codes for CAISGDNGYEQYF.

This clone was found a few times. The chain couples TRBV12-3 or TRBV12-4 to TRBJ1-1; D remains unclear. This CDR3 comprises 13 residues. The V end was cut by 4 bases, the J end by 6 bases, with 12 bases between. The CDR3: CASSSTVGAEAFF. The CDR3 DNA reads as TGTGCCAGCAGTTCGACTGTGGGAGCTGAAGCTTTCTTT.

V usage is TRBV6-5 and J usage is TRBJ1-5; 7 bases align to TRBD1. V trimming: 10 bases; J trimming: 7 bases; junction bases outside the gene matches: 10. Germline CDR1 is MNHEY and CDR2 is SVGAGI. The CDR3 is 13 residues long. The CDR3 spells CATAPDRRQPQHF. The CDR3 DNA is TGTGCCACCGCCCCGGACAGGAGACAGCCCCAGCATTTT.

V gene TRBV19 combines with J gene TRBJ2-7, with TRBD2 matching 10 bases. The CDR3 is 15 amino acids. The J segment lost 4 bases and the V segment lost 2 bases, leaving 5 bases of the junction unmatched. CDR1 is LNHDA, CDR2 SQIVND, per germline (reference sequence). The DNA of the CDR3 is TGTGCCAGTAGTATATTAGCGGGAGGTCGATACGAGCAGTACTTC. Translation gives CASSILAGGRYEQYF.

The chain links TRBV30 to TRBJ2-7, with 7 bases matching TRBD2. V dropped 4 bases and J dropped 6; count of bases not matched to a gene: 9. The CDR3 spans 13 residues. Germline V CDR1 and CDR2: GTSNPN, SVGIG (reference sequence). CDR3 sequence (DNA): TGTGCCTGGACCCCGGGCGGGAGTGGCGAGCAGTACTTC. Protein product: CAWTPGGSGEQYF.

The chain links TRBV4-1 to TRBJ1-3; D might be TRBD1 (5 bases). The CDR3 is 15 residues long. Germline CDR1 reads MGHRA; CDR2 reads YSYEKL. Trimming left V 5 bases short and J 0 bases short, with 11 bases between. The CDR3 here is CASSYQQDSGNTIYF. CDR3 bases: TGCGCCAGCAGCTACCAACAGGACTCTGGAAACACCATATATTTT.

The chain has TRBV6-5 and TRBJ2-1, with 10 bases aligning to TRBD1. CDR1 and CDR2 (germline): MNHEY, SVGAGI. Germline trimming cut 2 bases from V and 3 bases from J; bases unmatched to any gene: 4. The CDR3 contains 16 residues. The CDR3 spells CASSYRQGAYYNEQFF. CDR3 coding DNA: TGTGCCAGCAGTTACAGACAGGGGGCTTACTACAATGAGCAGTTCTTC.

This chain uses TRBV10-3 with TRBJ1-1, with D tentatively TRBD1 (5 bases). CDR1 is ENHRY and CDR2 is SYGVKD in the germline V gene. The CDR3 spans 13 residues. V was cut by 4 bases and J by 3 bases, with 9 bases left in between. The CDR3 DNA sequence: TGTGCCATCAGTGGACAGCTTGACACTGAAGCTTTCTTT. Translated: CAISGQLDTEAFF.

This sequence joins TRBV19 and TRBJ1-1; tentatively, D is TRBD1 (6 bases). Per the germline V gene, CDR1 is LNHDA and CDR2 is SQIVND (reference sequence). V was clipped by 4 bases and J by 0 bases, with 9 bases between them. This CDR3 is 14 amino acids long. CDR3 sequence reads: CASSRGQLNTEAFF. DNA of the CDR3: TGTGCCAGTAGTAGAGGACAGCTGAACACTGAAGCTTTCTTT.

The chain employs TRBV9 and TRBJ2-7; D perhaps matches TRBD2 (6 bases). CDR3 length: 15 residues. V was trimmed by 1 base and J by 0 bases, leaving 11 bases between them. Germline V gene data show CDR1 as SGDLS and CDR2 as YYNGEE. The CDR3 spells CASSVSGGSSYEQYF. The CDR3 DNA is TGTGCCAGCAGCGTATCCGGGGGAAGCTCCTACGAGCAGTACTTC.

The V call is TRBV11-1, the J call TRBJ1-1, with D uncertain. Germline lookup yields CDR1 SGHAT and CDR2 FQDESV (reference sequence). V shed 5 bases and J shed 5 bases, with 12 bases lying between them. The CDR3 is 13 residues long. The CDR3 is CASSLSRRTEAFF. The CDR3 coding sequence is TGTGCCAGCAGCCTCAGCAGGCGTACTGAAGCTTTCTTT.

This chain links TRBV5-4 with TRBJ1-5; D is ambiguous. V lost 0 bases and J lost 1, with 8 bases in between. CDR1 is SGHNT and CDR2 is YYREEE in the germline V gene (reference sequence). This CDR3 has 15 residues. The CDR3: CASSLDAQSNQPQHF. The CDR3 nucleotides are TGTGCCAGCAGCTTGGATGCCCAGAGCAATCAGCCCCAGCATTTT.

This clone was counted between two and nine times. The chain links TRBV4-1 to TRBJ1-1, with a tentative D call TRBD1 (6 bases). Germline V gene lookup returns CDR1 MGHRA and CDR2 YSYEKL. This CDR3 is built from 12 residues. The V and J ends lost 4 bases and 8 bases respectively, with 11 bases between them. The chain's CDR3 is CASSLNGQEAFF. DNA of the CDR3: TGCGCCAGCAGCCTCAATGGACAGGAAGCTTTCTTT.

The CDR3 loop is CASSLGGPGGTEAFF. Written as DNA, the CDR3 is TGTGCCAGCAGCTTGGGCGGGCCGGGGGGCACTGAAGCTTTCTTT. This chain uses TRBV5-4 with TRBJ1-1, with D tentatively TRBD1 (5 bases). Trimming left V 0 bases short and J 4 bases short, with 13 bases between. This CDR3 has 15 residues. Germline V gene lookup returns CDR1 SGHNT and CDR2 YYREEE (reference sequence).

The chain carries TRBV6-2 or TRBV6-3 and TRBJ2-7; no clear D gene. Germline V gene lookup returns CDR1 MNHEY and CDR2 SVGEGT. This CDR3 spans 13 amino acids. Trimming shortened V by 3 bases and J by 3 bases, and 9 bases separated the two germline ends. The DNA for the CDR3 is TGTGCCAGCAGTTATAACAAGATCTACGAGCAGTACTTC. Translation gives CASSYNKIYEQYF.

This clone was counted only a few times. V is TRBV6-2 or TRBV6-3 and J is TRBJ2-1, with TRBD2 as a possible D gene (6 bases). V lost 2 bases and J 2 bases, leaving 19 bases between the germline ends. The germline V gene has CDR1 MNHEY and CDR2 SVGEGT. The CDR3 covers 18 residues. The CDR3 here is CASSYPRGRDLAYNEQFF. The CDR3 DNA reads TGTGCCAGCAGTTACCCCCGCGGGCGGGATCTTGCCTACAATGAGCAGTTCTTC.

This chain joins TRBV5-6 and TRBJ1-6, with a weak D call TRBD1 (6 bases). The CDR3 is 13 residues long. The germline V and J ends were trimmed by 4 bases and 11 bases, with 13 bases remaining between them. Germline V gene sequence: CDR1 SGHDT, CDR2 YYEEEE. The CDR3 region is CASSGQTATPLHF. In DNA, the CDR3 is TGTGCCAGCAGCGGACAGACTGCAACACCCCTCCACTTT.

This clone was observed a single time. CDR3 residues: CASSYRAPGGGELFF. As DNA, the CDR3 is TGTGCCAGCAGTTACCGGGCCCCCGGGGGCGGGGAGCTGTTTTTT. The rearrangement links TRBV6-5 to TRBJ2-2; TRBD2 might be the D (6 bases). Trimming stripped 2 bases from V and 7 bases from J, with 14 bases between. Germline CDR1 MNHEY, CDR2 SVGAGI. The CDR3 runs 15 residues.

The genes are TRBV5-4 and TRBJ1-1, with a possible D match to TRBD1 (6 bases). The CDR3 has 15 residues. Trimming stripped 1 base from V and 5 bases from J, with 15 bases between. Germline CDR1 reads SGHNT; CDR2 reads YYREEE (reference sequence). This chain's CDR3 is CASSLRSQGKTEAFF. The CDR3 DNA follows: TGTGCCAGCAGCTTGCGTTCCCAGGGGAAGACTGAAGCTTTCTTT.

The rearrangement uses TRBV2 and TRBJ2-1; 10 bases match TRBD2. This CDR3 is 15 amino acids long. V dropped 3 bases and J dropped 4; count of bases not matched to a gene: 3. The germline V gene encodes CDR1 SNHLY and CDR2 FYNNEI. CDR3 protein: CASSEASGSYNEQFF. In DNA, the CDR3 is TGTGCCAGCAGTGAGGCTAGCGGGAGTTACAATGAGCAGTTCTTC. Full variable domain (outside the CDR3, taken from reference TRBV2 and TRBJ2-1): EPEVTQTPSHQVTQMGQEVILRCVPISNHLYFYWYRQILGQKVEFLVSFYNNEISEKSEIFDDQFSVERPDGSNFTLKIRSTKLEDSAMYFCASSEASGSYNEQFFGPGTRLTVL.

V and J are TRBV4-3 and TRBJ2-1; 10 nucleotides align to TRBD1. With 4 bases clipped from V and 4 bases from J, the junction kept 7 bases outside the gene matches. From germline, CDR1 is LGHNA and CDR2 YSLEER. The CDR3 covers 16 residues. The CDR3 nucleotides read TGCGCCAGCAGCCCCCAAGGACAGGGGGGATACAATGAGCAGTTCTTC. The encoded protein is CASSPQGQGGYNEQFF.

The chain recombines TRBV28 with TRBJ2-4; 12 bases align to TRBD2. Germline lookup yields CDR1 MDHEN and CDR2 SYDVKM. The V segment lost 4 bases and the J segment 2 bases; nucleotides outside the gene matches: 6. The CDR3 consists of 17 residues. The CDR3 loop is CASSSSGRVGSKNIQYF. The CDR3 nucleotides are TGTGCCAGCAGTTCTAGCGGGAGGGTCGGGTCCAAAAACATTCAGTACTTC.

In this sample, this clone turned up once. This chain joins TRBV4-3 and TRBJ2-6, with 8 bases fitting TRBD2. The germline CDR1 and CDR2 sequences are LGHNA and YSLEER. The CDR3 is made up of 18 amino acids. The V and J ends lost 0 bases and 1 base, in that order; junction bases with no gene match: 5. The CDR3 coding sequence is TGCGCCAGCAGCCAAGAGAGACTAGCGTATTCTGGGGCCAACGTCCTGACTTTC. It codes for CASSQERLAYSGANVLTF.

This clone showed up just once. This chain links TRBV11-1 with TRBJ1-1, with a possible D match to TRBD1 (5 bases). The CDR3 spans 14 residues. The germline V and J ends were trimmed by 1 base and 5 bases, with 11 bases remaining between them. Germline V gene lookup returns CDR1 SGHAT and CDR2 FQDESV (reference sequence). CDR3 sequence: CASSLVQGRTEAFF. The CDR3 DNA is TGTGCCAGCAGCTTAGTTCAGGGTAGGACTGAAGCTTTCTTT.

The rearrangement joins TRBV3-1 (or the pseudogene TRBV3-2) to TRBJ1-1; unclear D gene. V was cut by 0 bases and J by 3 bases, with 11 bases left in between. This CDR3 comprises 15 residues. Looked up from germline, CDR1 is LGHDT and CDR2 is YNNKEL (reference sequence). This chain's CDR3 is CASSQDAWADTEAFF. Written as DNA, the CDR3 is TGTGCCAGCAGCCAAGATGCCTGGGCAGACACTGAAGCTTTCTTT.

CDR3 residues: CASSQRQGSYGYTF. The CDR3 DNA follows: TGTGCCAGCAGCCAAAGACAGGGGAGCTATGGCTACACCTTC. The chain is built from TRBV3-1 (or the pseudogene TRBV3-2) and TRBJ1-2; 8 positions agree with TRBD1. This CDR3 region has 14 residues. The germline gives CDR1 LGHDT, CDR2 YNNKEL (reference sequence). With 2 bases clipped from V and 4 bases from J, the junction kept 3 bases outside the gene matches.